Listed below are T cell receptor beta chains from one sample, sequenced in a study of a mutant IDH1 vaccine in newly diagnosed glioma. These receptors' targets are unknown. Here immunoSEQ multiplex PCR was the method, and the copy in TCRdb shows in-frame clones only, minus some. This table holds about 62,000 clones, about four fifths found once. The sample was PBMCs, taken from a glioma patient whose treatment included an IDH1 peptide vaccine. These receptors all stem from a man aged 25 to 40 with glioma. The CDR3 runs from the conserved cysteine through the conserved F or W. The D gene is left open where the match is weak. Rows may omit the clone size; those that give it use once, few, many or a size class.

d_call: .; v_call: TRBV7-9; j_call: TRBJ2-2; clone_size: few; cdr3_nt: TGTGCCAGCAGCTTAGCGCCAAAGGGAGGTGGCACCGGGGAGCTGTTTTTT; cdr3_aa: CASSLAPKGGGTGELFF
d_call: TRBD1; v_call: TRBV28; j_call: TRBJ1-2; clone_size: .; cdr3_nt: TGTGCCAGCAGCCACGATGTACAGGGGCCCAACTATGGCTACACCTTC; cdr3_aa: CASSHDVQGPNYGYTF
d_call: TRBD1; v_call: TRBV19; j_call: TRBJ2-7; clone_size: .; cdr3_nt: TGTGCCAGTAGTATAGTATCGCCGGGACAGGGTTTCGACGAGCAGTACTTC; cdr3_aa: CASSIVSPGQGFDEQYF
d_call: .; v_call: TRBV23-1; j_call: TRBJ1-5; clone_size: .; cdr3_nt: TGCGCCAGCAGTCTAAAAAGAGCCCGGAGCAATCAGCCCCAGCATTTT; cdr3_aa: CASSLKRARSNQPQHF
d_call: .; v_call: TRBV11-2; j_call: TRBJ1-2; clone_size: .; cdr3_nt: TGTGCCAGCAGCTTATGGGGTCGCGAAGGCTACACCTTC; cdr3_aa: CASSLWGREGYTF
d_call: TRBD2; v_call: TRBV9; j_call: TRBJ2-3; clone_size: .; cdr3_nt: TGTGCCAGCAGCGTAGGGCTAGCGGGGGGAACTAGCACAGATACGCAGTATTTT; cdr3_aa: CASSVGLAGGTSTDTQYF
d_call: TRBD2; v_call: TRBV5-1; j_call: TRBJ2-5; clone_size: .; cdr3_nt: TGCGCCAGCAGCTTGGGGTTAGCGGGGGCCCGGGGAGAGACCCAGTACTTC; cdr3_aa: CASSLGLAGARGETQYF
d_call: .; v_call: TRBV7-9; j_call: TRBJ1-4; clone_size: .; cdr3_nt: TGTGCCAGCAGCTTACGGGACGATGAAAAACTGTTTTTT; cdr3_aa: CASSLRDDEKLFF
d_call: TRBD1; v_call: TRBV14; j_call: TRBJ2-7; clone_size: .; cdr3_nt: TGTGCCAGCAGCCTCCCGGGACAGGGAATCTACGAGCAGTACTTC; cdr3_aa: CASSLPGQGIYEQYF
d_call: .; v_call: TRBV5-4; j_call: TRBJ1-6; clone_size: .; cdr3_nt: TGTGCCAGCAGCGTCATCACGGGTTCACCCCTCCACTTT; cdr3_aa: CASSVITGSPLHF
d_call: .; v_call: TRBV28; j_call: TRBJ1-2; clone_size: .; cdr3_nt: TGTGCCAGCAGCTTCGGAACCCTTGGCTACACCTTC; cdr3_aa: CASSFGTLGYTF
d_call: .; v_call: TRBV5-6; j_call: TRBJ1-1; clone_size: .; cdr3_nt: TGTGCCAGCAGCTTGGTGTTTGGGGGTCCTGAAGCTTTCTTT; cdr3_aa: CASSLVFGGPEAFF
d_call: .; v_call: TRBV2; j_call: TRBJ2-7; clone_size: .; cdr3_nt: TGTGCCAGCAGTGAACAAGGGGCGGGGTACGAGCAGTACTTC; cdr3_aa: CASSEQGAGYEQYF
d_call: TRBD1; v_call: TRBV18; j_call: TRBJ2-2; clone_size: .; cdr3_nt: TGTGCCAGCTCACCACCCAAGGGACAGTCGGTCACCGGGGAGCTGTTTTTT; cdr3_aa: CASSPPKGQSVTGELFF
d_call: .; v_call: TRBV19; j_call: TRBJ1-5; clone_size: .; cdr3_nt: TGTGCCAGTAGTATCCAGGGAAGGAATCCCCAGCATTTT; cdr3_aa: CASSIQGRNPQHF
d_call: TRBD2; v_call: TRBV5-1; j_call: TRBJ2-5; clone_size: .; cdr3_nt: TGCGCCAGCAGCTTGGGACTAGCGGGGGGGCCTGAGGGGACCCAGTACTTC; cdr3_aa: CASSLGLAGGPEGTQYF
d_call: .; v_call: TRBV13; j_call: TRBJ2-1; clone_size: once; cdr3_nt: TGTGCCAGCAGCTTAGGAGGGACGGGCTACAATGAGCAGTTCTTC; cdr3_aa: CASSLGGTGYNEQFF
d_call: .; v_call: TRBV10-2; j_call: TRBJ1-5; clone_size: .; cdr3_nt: TGCGCCAGCTCGCCGGGTTATAGCAATCAGCCCCAGCATTTT; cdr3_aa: CASSPGYSNQPQHF
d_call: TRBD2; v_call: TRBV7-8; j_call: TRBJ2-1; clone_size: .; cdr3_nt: TGTGCCAGCAGCAATAGCGGGGGGTCCTACAATGAGCAGTTCTTC; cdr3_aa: CASSNSGGSYNEQFF
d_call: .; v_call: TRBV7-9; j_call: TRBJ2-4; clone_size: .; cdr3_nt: TGTGCCAGCAGCTTAGATCGGGGGAGCGGTACACAGTACTTC; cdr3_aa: CASSLDRGSGTQYF
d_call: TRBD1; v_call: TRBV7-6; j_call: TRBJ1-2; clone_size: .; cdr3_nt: TGTGCCAGCAGCACAGGACAGGGATCGAGTGGCTACACCTTC; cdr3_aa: CASSTGQGSSGYTF
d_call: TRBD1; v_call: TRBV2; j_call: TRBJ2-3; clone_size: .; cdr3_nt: TGTGCCAGCAGTGCGGGGACAGGGGACACAGATACGCAGTATTTT; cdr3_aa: CASSAGTGDTDTQYF
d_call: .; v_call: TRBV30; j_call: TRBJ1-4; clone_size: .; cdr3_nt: TGTGCCTGGAATACAGATCTAAATGAAAAACTGTTTTTT; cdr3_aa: CAWNTDLNEKLFF
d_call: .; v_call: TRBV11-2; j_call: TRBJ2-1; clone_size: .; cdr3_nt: TGTGCCAGCAGCTTATGGGGGAGCTCCTACAATGAGCAGTTCTTC; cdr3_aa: CASSLWGSSYNEQFF
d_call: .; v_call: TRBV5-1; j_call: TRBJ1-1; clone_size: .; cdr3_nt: TGCGCCAGCAGCTTGGCCGGTGGGAGCATGAACACTGAAGCTTTCTTT; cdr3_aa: CASSLAGGSMNTEAFF
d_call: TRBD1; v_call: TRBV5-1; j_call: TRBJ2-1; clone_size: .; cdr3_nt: TGCGCCAGCAGCTTGGACAGGACAGGGGTCCATGAGCAGTTCTTC; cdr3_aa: CASSLDRTGVHEQFF
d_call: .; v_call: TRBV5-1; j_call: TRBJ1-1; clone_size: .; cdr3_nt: TGCGCCAGCAGCTGGGGGTGGGGTTGGACTGAAGCTTTCTTT; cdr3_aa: CASSWGWGWTEAFF
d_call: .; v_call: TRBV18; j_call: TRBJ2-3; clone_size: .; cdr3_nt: TGTGCCAGCTCAACCAGACTATTCTACACAGATACGCAGTATTTT; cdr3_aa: CASSTRLFYTDTQYF
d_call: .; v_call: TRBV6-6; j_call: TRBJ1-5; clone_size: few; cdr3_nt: TGTGCCAGCAGTCGGCGTGGTCAGGGAGTCAATCAGCCCCAGCATTTT; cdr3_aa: CASSRRGQGVNQPQHF
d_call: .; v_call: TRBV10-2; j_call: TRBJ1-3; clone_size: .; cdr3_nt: TGCGCCAGCAGGTCAACAGGATACTCTGGAAACACCATATATTTT; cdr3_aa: CASRSTGYSGNTIYF
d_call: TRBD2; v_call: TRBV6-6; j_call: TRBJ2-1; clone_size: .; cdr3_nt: TGTGCCAGCAGACGTGGGACTAGCGGGGACTATGAGCAGTTCTTC; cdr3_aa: CASRRGTSGDYEQFF
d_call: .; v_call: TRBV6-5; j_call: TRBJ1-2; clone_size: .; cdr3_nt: TGTGCCAGCAGTTACGACAGGAATTATGGCTACACCTTC; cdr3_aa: CASSYDRNYGYTF
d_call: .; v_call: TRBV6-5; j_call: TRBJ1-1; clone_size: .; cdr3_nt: TGTGCCAGCAGTTACTCCGGGACTTCGAACACTGAAGCTTTCTTT; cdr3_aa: CASSYSGTSNTEAFF
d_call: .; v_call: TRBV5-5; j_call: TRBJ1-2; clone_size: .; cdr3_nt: TGTGCCAGCAGCTTGGACAGGACGATAGTTCACTATGGCTACACCTTC; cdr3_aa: CASSLDRTIVHYGYTF
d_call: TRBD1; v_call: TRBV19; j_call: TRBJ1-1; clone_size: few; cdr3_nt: TGTGCCAGCCGACAGGGAAGGAACACTGAAGCTTTCTTT; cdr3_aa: CASRQGRNTEAFF
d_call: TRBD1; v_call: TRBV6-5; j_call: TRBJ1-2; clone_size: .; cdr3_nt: TGTGCCAGCAGTTTAAGGCGACAGGGGAAGCACTATGGCTACACCTTC; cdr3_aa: CASSLRRQGKHYGYTF
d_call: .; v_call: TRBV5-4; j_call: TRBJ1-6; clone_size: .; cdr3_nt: TGTGCCAGCAGCTTGGGAACGCTCCTTAATAATTCACCCCTCCACTTT; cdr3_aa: CASSLGTLLNNSPLHF
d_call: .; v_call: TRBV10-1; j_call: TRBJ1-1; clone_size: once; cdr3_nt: TGCGCCAGCAGTGACGGGACCACCCAGAACACTGAAGCTTTCTTT; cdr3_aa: CASSDGTTQNTEAFF
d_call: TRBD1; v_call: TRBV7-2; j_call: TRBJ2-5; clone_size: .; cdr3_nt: TGTGCCAGCAGACATAACAGGGGTGCCGAGACCCAGTACTTC; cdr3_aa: CASRHNRGAETQYF
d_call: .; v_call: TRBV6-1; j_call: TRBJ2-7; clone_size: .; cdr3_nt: TGTGCCAGCAGTGATCACAACGCCATCTACGAGCAGTACTTC; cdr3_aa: CASSDHNAIYEQYF
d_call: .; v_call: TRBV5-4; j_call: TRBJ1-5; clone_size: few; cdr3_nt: TGTGCCAGCAGCTTGGGAGAGGGAAGCAATCAGCCCCAGCATTTT; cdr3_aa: CASSLGEGSNQPQHF
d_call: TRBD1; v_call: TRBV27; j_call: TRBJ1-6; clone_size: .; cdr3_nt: TGTGCCAGCAGTCCACAGGGGGCAGACTATAATTCACCCCTCCACTTT; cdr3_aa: CASSPQGADYNSPLHF
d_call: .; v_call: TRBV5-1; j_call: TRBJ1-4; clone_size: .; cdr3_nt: TGCGCCAGCAGCTACGACGGGACGGGAGGTGAAAAACTGTTTTTT; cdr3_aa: CASSYDGTGGEKLFF
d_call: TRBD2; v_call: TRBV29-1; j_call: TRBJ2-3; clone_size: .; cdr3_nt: TGCAGCGTTCGACTAGCGGGGGTCACAGATACGCAGTATTTT; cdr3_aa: CSVRLAGVTDTQYF
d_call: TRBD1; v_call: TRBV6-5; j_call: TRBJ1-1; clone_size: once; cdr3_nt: TGTGCCAGCAGTTCCACGGGACAGCAAGACACTGAAGCTTTCTTT; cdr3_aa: CASSSTGQQDTEAFF
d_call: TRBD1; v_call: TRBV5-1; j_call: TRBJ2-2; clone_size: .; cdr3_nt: TGCGCCAGCGCCCAGGGGGCGAGAAACACCGGGGAGCTGTTTTTT; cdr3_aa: CASAQGARNTGELFF
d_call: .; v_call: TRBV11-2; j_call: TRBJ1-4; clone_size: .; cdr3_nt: TGTGCCAGCAGCTTTCTCGGACAGCGTAATGAAAAACTGTTTTTT; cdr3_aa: CASSFLGQRNEKLFF
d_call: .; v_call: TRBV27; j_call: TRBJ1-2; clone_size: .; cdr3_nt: TGTGCCAGCAGTCTTTACAGCGGCGGCTACACCTTC; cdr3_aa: CASSLYSGGYTF
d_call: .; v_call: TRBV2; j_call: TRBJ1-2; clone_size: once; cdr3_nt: TGTGCCAGCATTCCCAGGGCCGCACCCACCAACTATGGCTACACCTTC; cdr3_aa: CASIPRAAPTNYGYTF
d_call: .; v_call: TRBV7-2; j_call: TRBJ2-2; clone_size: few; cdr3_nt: TGTGCCAGCAGGTGGCAGGGAGGATCCGCCGGGGAGCTGTTTTTT; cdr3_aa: CASRWQGGSAGELFF
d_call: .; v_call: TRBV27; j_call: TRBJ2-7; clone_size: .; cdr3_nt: TGTGCCAGCAGTTCCAATTACGAGCAGTACTTC; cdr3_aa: CASSSNYEQYF
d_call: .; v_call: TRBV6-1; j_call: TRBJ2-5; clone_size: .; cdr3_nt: TGTGCCAGCAGCCAGAGGGACGGGGTGTACTTC; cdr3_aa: CASSQRDGVYF
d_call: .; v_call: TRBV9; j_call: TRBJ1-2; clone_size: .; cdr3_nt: TGTGCCAGCAGCGTCCCGACCTATCAACAGGGTAACTATGGCTACACCTTC; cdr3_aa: CASSVPTYQQGNYGYTF
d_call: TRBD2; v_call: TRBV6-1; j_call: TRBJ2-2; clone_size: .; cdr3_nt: TGTGCCAGCAGTGAACCGGGACTAGCTTCCGGGGAGCTGTTTTTT; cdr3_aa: CASSEPGLASGELFF
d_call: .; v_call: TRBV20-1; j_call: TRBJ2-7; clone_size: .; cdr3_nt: TGCAGTGCTAGTCTCAGTCTCGAGCAGTACTTC; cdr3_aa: CSASLSLEQYF
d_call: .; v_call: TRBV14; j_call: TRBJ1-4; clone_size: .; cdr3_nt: TGTGCCAGCAGCCCGTGGGGCTCAACTAATGAAAAACTGTTTTTT; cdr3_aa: CASSPWGSTNEKLFF
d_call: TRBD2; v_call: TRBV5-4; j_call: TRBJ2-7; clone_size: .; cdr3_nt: TGTGCCAGCCGCCGGGGTCGCGGGGGGCCCTCCTACGAGCAGTACTTC; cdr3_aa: CASRRGRGGPSYEQYF
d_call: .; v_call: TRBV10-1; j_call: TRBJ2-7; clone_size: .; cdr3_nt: TGCGCCAGCAGTGAACAAGGGTCCGAGCAGTACTTC; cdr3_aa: CASSEQGSEQYF